Presented here are 9 T cell receptor beta chains from one specimen sequenced in a study of T cell responses to AZD1222 COVID-19 vaccine. Method: immunoSEQ multiplex PCR; TCRdb's copy keeps in-frame clones and lacks some. In the table there are more than 95,000 clones, roughly 87% of which are singletons. The sample was peripheral blood, taken on day 0 of AZD1222 vaccination. The receptors were sampled from an adult in good health.

The genes are TRBV9 and TRBJ2-1, with 9 bases that match TRBD2. The CDR3 length is 16 residues. V lost 4 bases, J lost 2 bases, and 7 bases stayed unmatched. The germline V gene encodes CDR1 SGDLS and CDR2 YYNGEE. CDR3 amino acids: CASSPRSGSPYNEQFF. Written as DNA, the CDR3 is TGTGCCAGCAGCCCCCGTAGCGGGAGTCCCTACAATGAGCAGTTCTTC. The full variable domain, with the rest looked up from reference TRBV9 and TRBJ2-1, is DSGVTQTPKHLITATGQRVTLRCSPRSGDLSVYWYQQSLDQGLQFLIQYYNGEERAKGNILERFSAQQFPDLHSELNLSSLELGDSALYFCASSPRSGSPYNEQFFGPGTRLTVL.

The chain links TRBV7-8 to TRBJ2-2; the match to TRBD1 covers 9 bases. From germline, CDR1 is SGHVS and CDR2 FQNEAQ. CDR3 length: 17 amino acids. The V segment lost 1 base and the J segment 4 bases; nucleotides outside the gene matches: 7. DNA for the CDR3: TGTGCCAGCAGCTTAGAATATACAGGGGGCGTCACCGGGGAGCTGTTTTTT. Translated, it gives CASSLEYTGGVTGELFF.

This clone was counted a single time. The chain joins TRBV27 to TRBJ2-3; maybe TRBD1 (6 bases). There are 18 residues in the CDR3. Trimming took off 4 bases at V and 2 bases at J, with 22 bases between the two ends. The V gene's germline CDR1 is MNHEY and CDR2 SMNVEV (reference sequence). The CDR3 DNA reads as TGTGCCAGCAGTTGGGACAAAAAAGGCGAGACGCCCACAGATACGCAGTATTTT. Residues: CASSWDKKGETPTDTQYF.

CDR3 DNA: TGTGCCAGCAGCCTGGGACAGGGGGCGACTCAGCCCCAGCATTTT. Translation: CASSLGQGATQPQHF. V gene TRBV3-1 (or the pseudogene TRBV3-2) combines with J gene TRBJ1-5; TRBD1 matches at 12 bases. The CDR3 runs 15 residues. Losses at the gene ends were 4 bases for V and 6 bases for J; bases not matched to a gene: 4. CDR1 and CDR2 from the germline V gene are LGHDT and YNNKEL (reference sequence).

The chain is built from TRBV25-1 and TRBJ2-1, with D possibly matching TRBD1 (6 bases). Trimming took 2 bases from V and 6 from J, leaving 17 bases between them. Looked up from germline, CDR1 is MGHDK and CDR2 is SYGVNS. The CDR3 loop spans 16 amino acids. CDR3 nucleotides: TGTGCCAGCAGTGAAGGTGACAGGATACGGGGCAATGAGCAGTTCTTC. Translating gives CASSEGDRIRGNEQFF. Together with reference TRBV25-1 and TRBJ2-1, the CDR3 gives the full variable domain: EADIYQTPRYLVIGTGKKITLECSQTMGHDKMYWYQQDPGMELHLIHYSYGVNSTEKGDLSSESTVSRIRTEHFPLTLESARPSHTSQYLCASSEGDRIRGNEQFFGPGTRLTVL.

The DNA of the CDR3 is TGTGCCAGCAGCGAGACTAGCGGCTCCACCGGGGAGCTGTTTTTT. Protein: CASSETSGSTGELFF. The chain combines TRBV7-3 with TRBJ2-2; TRBD2 matches 9 bases. The trim removed 5 bases at V and 4 bases at J, leaving 5 bases unmatched. Germline CDR1 reads SGHTA; CDR2 reads FQGTGA. This CDR3 has 15 residues.

The chain links TRBV30 to TRBJ2-2; 7 nucleotides align to TRBD2. Germline CDR1 reads GTSNPN; CDR2 reads SVGIG (reference sequence). The length of the CDR3 is 16 residues. V was clipped by 3 bases and J by 2 bases; unmatched bases: 9. This CDR3 reads CAWRHPPGLNTGELFF. CDR3 in DNA: TGTGCCTGGAGACACCCACCGGGACTAAACACCGGGGAGCTGTTTTTT.

The rearrangement uses TRBV27 and TRBJ1-2; D might be TRBD1 (5 bases). Trimming took off 2 bases at V and 7 bases at J, with 17 bases between the two ends. The germline CDR1 and CDR2 sequences are MNHEY and SMNVEV (reference sequence). The CDR3 spans 15 residues. Here the CDR3 DNA reads TGTGCCAGCAGTTTAACGCCAGGGCATAAGAGTGGCTACACCTTC. This sequence encodes CASSLTPGHKSGYTF.

This rearrangement joins TRBV5-4 to TRBJ1-4, with TRBD1 as a possible D gene (5 bases). This CDR3 region has 14 residues. CDR1 SGHNT and CDR2 YYREEE come from the germline V gene (reference sequence). Trimming left V 6 bases short and J 7 bases short, with 16 bases between. CDR3 in amino acids: CASKKDNGVEKLFF. For the CDR3, the DNA is TGTGCCAGCAAGAAGGACAACGGGGTTGAAAAACTGTTTTTT.